This paragraph reports one TCR beta chain. This clonotype was counted ten times or more. This receptor's antigen is unknown. No clone much larger than this one lies a single base away; base qualities are absent. Library creation used PCR. The run used a HiSeq X Ten. TCR repertoires were characterized by high-throughput sequencing. TCRdb reprocessed the public reads (quality trimming at Q25 with fastp, clone calling with MiXCR) and kept in-frame beta chains. CDR3 protein duplicates are merged, each entry listing the most common genes and DNA. The sample yields some 30,000 distinct CDR3 sequences; approximately 50% were counted once. In total, the top ten clones hold about 12% of the sample. The source of the sample is a study of esophageal squamous cell carcinoma under preoperative chemotherapy (dated by TCRdb to about 2018). Broadly, across the study: In the study, TCR repertoires were profiled in both peripheral blood T cells and tumor-infiltrating lymphocytes. In patients with esophageal squamous cell carcinoma, the study looked at what paclitaxel-nedaplatin chemotherapy did to T-cell receptor repertoires. Repertoires from samples taken before paclitaxel-nedaplatin therapy were compared with repertoires from samples taken after paclitaxel-nedaplatin therapy. A handful of patients with primary esophageal squamous cell carcinoma made up the cohort. Results and caveats for the whole study, not just this receptor: After chemotherapy, peripheral T cells showed a significant rise in TCR diversity, whereas tumor-infiltrating lymphocytes did not. Clonotype frequencies shifted immediately and substantially under paclitaxel-nedaplatin therapy, and abundant clones were more likely to contract than to amplify. The cohort was small, with only a few patients with esophageal squamous cell carcinoma analyzed. Tumor-infiltrating lymphocytes after treatment appeared to come partly from peripheral T cells migrating into the tumor, rather than solely from local clonal changes.

V is reduced by 7 bases and J by 4 bases, leaving a spacing of 19 bases between them. CDR3 length: 15 amino acids, cysteine to phenylalanine. Of the read, only the CDR3 DNA is kept; its 45 bases are in frame from base 1. The germline V gene provides CDR1 MNHNS and CDR2 SASEGT. The time point label on this specimen signifies: before preoperative PTX-NDP chemotherapy. Patients received paclitaxel-nedaplatin as preoperative chemotherapy before surgery. This clonotype was sampled from a human donor with esophageal squamous cell carcinoma. The donor label of this sample is uncertain. The chain is assembled from TRBV6-1 and TRBJ1-1, with no confident D gene call. Collection took place from a patient given preoperative chemotherapy. The bases are TGTGCCAGCAAGGAGGAATATCGTCTTGGCACTGAAGCTTTCTTT. Protein translation: CASKEEYRLGTEAFF.